Presented here are 27 T cell receptor beta chains from one specimen sequenced in a study of identical twins. TCRdb reprocessed the 5' RACE reads with MiXCR, giving one entry per CDR3 protein. In the table there are roughly 1.6 million distinct CDR3 sequences, about 31% of which are singletons. Sample: cord blood. The receptors originated from a newborn girl in good health.

This clonotype showed up just a few times. The gene calls are TRBV29-1 and TRBJ2-1, with 8 bases identical to TRBD2. CDR1 is SQVTM and CDR2 is ANQGSEA in the germline V gene. The ends lost 6 bases at V and 3 bases at J; junction bases unmatched: 4. The CDR3 is made up of 13 amino acids. The DNA for the CDR3 is TGCAGCGTAGCGGGAGCCCACTACAATGAGCAGTTCTTC. Its protein product is CSVAGAHYNEQFF.

Only a few counts were recorded for this clonotype. V usage is TRBV7-6 and J usage is TRBJ1-1, with a possible D match to TRBD1 (5 bases). V lost 4 bases to trimming and J lost 0 bases, with 18 bases between them. CDR1 and CDR2 from the germline V gene are SGHVS and FNYEAQ. The CDR3 has 17 residues. The CDR3 bases are TGTGCCAGCAGCTCGTGGTCCAACAGGCACATGAACACTGAAGCTTTCTTT. Protein product: CASSSWSNRHMNTEAFF.

The chain combines TRBV18 with TRBJ1-5; unclear D gene. The ends were cut back, 0 bases at V and 6 bases at J, with 9 bases in the middle. Germline CDR1 KGHSH, CDR2 LQKENI. CDR3 length equals 14 residues. The CDR3 loop is CASSPPNLGQPQHF. CDR3 coding DNA: TGTGCCAGCTCACCACCGAACTTAGGTCAGCCCCAGCATTTT.

The chain joins TRBV4-1 to TRBJ1-1; tentatively, D is TRBD1 (5 bases). CDR3 length: 15 residues. CDR1 MGHRA and CDR2 YSYEKL come from the germline V gene. Trimming took 1 base from V and 1 from J, leaving 10 bases between them. CDR3 sequence: CASSQGEGSNTEAFF. CDR3 bases: TGCGCCAGCAGCCAAGGGGAGGGGTCGAACACTGAAGCTTTCTTT.

V gene TRBV6-5 combines with J gene TRBJ2-2; 14 bases map to TRBD2. After removal of 0 bases from V and 4 bases from J, the junction contained 4 bases not matched to a gene. This CDR3 region has 18 residues. Germline CDR1 reads MNHEY; CDR2 reads SVGAGI. The CDR3, as DNA: TGTGCCAGCAGTTACTCTCTGACTAGCGGGAGGGTCACCGGGGAGCTGTTTTTT. It yields the protein CASSYSLTSGRVTGELFF.

This clonotype was picked up a small number of times. This chain connects TRBV20-1 to TRBJ2-3; no reliable D call. Looked up from germline, CDR1 is DFQATT and CDR2 is SNEGSKA (reference sequence). Deletions cut 5 bases from V and 0 bases from J, with 12 bases between. This CDR3 spans 14 amino acids. This chain's CDR3 is CSARKPISTDTQYF. The CDR3 nucleotides read TGCAGTGCTCGCAAACCCATAAGCACAGATACGCAGTATTTT.

At least ten counts were recorded for this clonotype. V usage is TRBV5-1 and J usage is TRBJ2-4; D is ambiguous. Germline CDR1 SGHRS, CDR2 YFSETQ. The CDR3 totals 16 residues. V was pared by 0 bases and J by 0 bases, with 10 bases between. CDR3 residues: CASSLGAGLAKNIQYF. CDR3 nucleotides: TGCGCCAGCAGCTTGGGGGCAGGCCTAGCCAAAAACATTCAGTACTTC.

This clonotype was seen a few times. The chain employs TRBV12-3 or TRBV12-4 and TRBJ2-1; TRBD2 matches at 16 bases. The CDR3 is 16 residues long. V gave up 6 bases and J gave up 9 bases; unmatched junction bases: 8. For the CDR3, the DNA is TGTGCCAGCAGGCCGAAAGGGACTAGCGGGAGGGGTGAGCAGTTCTTC. This translates into CASRPKGTSGRGEQFF.

The chain recombines TRBV28 with TRBJ2-7; 8 bases are shared with TRBD2. V shed 5 bases and J 2 bases; nucleotides not matched to a gene: 8. The CDR3 sequence is 15 residues long. Germline V gene lookup returns CDR1 MDHEN and CDR2 SYDVKM. CDR3 region: CASSPRTSFPYEQYF. In DNA, the CDR3 is TGTGCCAGCAGTCCCCGGACTAGCTTCCCCTACGAGCAGTACTTC.

The sample holds a few counts of this clonotype. The chain couples TRBV11-2 to TRBJ1-2; the D is unclear. The CDR3 totals 12 residues. V was cut by 6 bases and J by 8 bases, with 13 bases left in between. Germline values: CDR1 SGHAT, CDR2 FQNNGV. CDR3 region: CASSDRLWGYTF. The CDR3 coding sequence is TGTGCCAGCAGTGATAGGCTGTGGGGCTACACCTTC.

The V call is TRBV3-1, the J call TRBJ2-7, with D maybe TRBD1 (6 bases). Germline CDR1 reads LGHDT; CDR2 reads YNNKEL (reference sequence). Trimming left V 1 base short and J 2 bases short, with 12 bases between. There are 15 residues in the CDR3. This chain's CDR3 is CASSQGLQGPYEQYF. The CDR3 DNA follows: TGTGCCAGCAGCCAAGGATTACAGGGTCCCTACGAGCAGTACTTC.

This clonotype was seen a handful of times. The rearrangement uses TRBV6-6 and TRBJ1-2; 7 bases align to TRBD1. The junction had 4 bases not matched to a gene; V was cut back by 0 bases and J by 3 bases. Per the germline V gene, CDR1 is MNHNY and CDR2 is SVGAGI (reference sequence). The CDR3 has 15 amino acids. As DNA, the CDR3 is TGTGCCAGCAGTTACTCTCGACAGGGTGACTATGGCTACACCTTC. Residues: CASSYSRQGDYGYTF.

The chain is built from TRBV4-1 and TRBJ2-1, with D possibly matching TRBD2 (5 bases). In germline, CDR1 is MGHRA, CDR2 YSYEKL. There are 19 residues in the CDR3. The V and J ends lost 6 bases and 0 bases respectively, with 24 bases between them. Written as DNA, the CDR3 is TGCGCCAGCAGACGAATCAGCGTCATTGGAGGCGCCTCCTACAATGAGCAGTTCTTC. Protein product: CASRRISVIGGASYNEQFF.

This clonotype was observed a few times. The V and J genes are TRBV6-1 and TRBJ1-5, with TRBD1 matching over 8 bases. V was clipped by 6 bases and J by 0 bases; unmatched bases: 4. CDR3 size: 15 residues. Germline lookup yields CDR1 MNHNS and CDR2 SASEGT. CDR3 DNA sequence: TGTGCCAGCAGCGGGACAGGCTATAGCAATCAGCCCCAGCATTTT. Translated: CASSGTGYSNQPQHF.

The table lists this clonotype with a few counts. This rearrangement joins TRBV20-1 to TRBJ1-2, with D perhaps TRBD1 (6 bases). Germline V CDR1 and CDR2: DFQATT, SNEGSKA (reference sequence). The ends were cut back, 6 bases at V and 5 bases at J, with 16 bases in the middle. This CDR3 is built from 13 residues. The DNA for the CDR3 is TGCAGTGCCCCGGGACACTTCGTTTATGGCTACACCTTC. Its translation: CSAPGHFVYGYTF.

This chain connects TRBV5-1 to TRBJ1-2; 8 nucleotides line up with TRBD1. In germline, CDR1 is SGHRS, CDR2 YFSETQ. J lost 2 bases, V lost 5 bases, and 8 bases had no gene match. CDR3 size: 15 residues. Here the CDR3 DNA reads TGCGCCAGCAGGCCGGGACAGGAATTCAACTATGGCTACACCTTC. It codes for CASRPGQEFNYGYTF. Using reference TRBV5-1 and TRBJ1-2 for the parts outside the CDR3, the full variable domain is KAGVTQTPRYLIKTRGQQVTLSCSPISGHRSVSWYQQTPGQGLQFLFEYFSETQRNKGNFPGRFSGRQFSNSRSEMNVSTLELGDSALYLCASRPGQEFNYGYTFGSGTRLTVV.

The chain carries TRBV7-9 and TRBJ1-1; 8 bases map to TRBD1. The CDR3 spans 14 residues. Per the germline V gene, CDR1 is SEHNR and CDR2 is FQNEAQ (reference sequence). Trimming took 1 base from V and 8 from J; bases not matched to a gene: 6. CDR3 sequence reads: CASSLGGRGPEAFF. CDR3 DNA sequence: TGTGCCAGCAGCTTAGGGGGCAGGGGGCCGGAAGCTTTCTTT.

The chain combines TRBV5-6 with TRBJ2-3; no reliable D call. The V end lost 2 bases, the J end lost 2 bases, and 9 bases lay between the germline ends. Germline lookup yields CDR1 SGHDT and CDR2 YYEEEE. The CDR3 spans 14 residues. The chain's CDR3 is CASSFGYNTDTQYF. CDR3 nucleotides: TGTGCCAGCAGCTTTGGCTACAACACAGATACGCAGTATTTT.

This rearrangement joins TRBV24-1 to TRBJ2-3; D gene unclear. Germline V gene lookup returns CDR1 KGHDR and CDR2 SFDVKD. CDR3 length equals 11 residues. V lost 5 bases to trimming and J lost 6 bases, with 5 bases between them. The CDR3 loop is CATSGSDTQYF. CDR3 nucleotide sequence: TGTGCCACCAGTGGATCGGATACGCAGTATTTT.

This clonotype was detected a few times. The chain couples TRBV20-1 to TRBJ1-2; D is possibly TRBD1 (6 bases). Germline V gene sequence: CDR1 DFQATT, CDR2 SNEGSKA (reference sequence). The CDR3 contains 14 residues. V lost 5 bases to trimming and J lost 0 bases, with 13 bases between them. CDR3 protein: CSAQLGGSNYGYTF. The CDR3 DNA reads TGCAGTGCTCAACTCGGGGGCTCTAACTATGGCTACACCTTC.

Of note for this clonotype: Possible read error: a much larger clone is one base away. The rearrangement joins TRBV5-1 to TRBJ2-3, with 10 bases matching TRBD1. Germline CDR1 SGHRS, CDR2 YFSETQ. This CDR3 contains 14 residues. The CDR3 DNA reads TGCGCCAGCAGCGAGACAGGGGGCACAGGTACGCAGTATTTT. This codes for CASSETGGTGTQYF.

V usage is TRBV10-3 and J usage is TRBJ2-5, with 9 bases aligning to TRBD2. Germline CDR1 and CDR2: ENHRY and SYGVKD. The ends lost 4 bases at V and 1 base at J; junction bases unmatched: 4. There are 15 residues in the CDR3. The CDR3 region is CAISGAGGPQETQYF. Here the CDR3 DNA reads TGTGCCATCAGTGGAGCGGGGGGTCCCCAAGAGACCCAGTACTTC.

V is TRBV6-1 and J is TRBJ2-3; no clear D gene. The V gene lost 0 bases and the J gene lost 5 bases, with 9 bases spanning the gap. The length of the CDR3 is 14 residues. Germline V gives CDR1 MNHNS, CDR2 SASEGT. CDR3 sequence reads: CASSEAVLRDTQYF. DNA of the CDR3: TGTGCCAGCAGTGAAGCGGTCCTTCGAGATACGCAGTATTTT.

The chain joins TRBV5-1 to TRBJ2-7, with 7 nucleotides matching TRBD2. J gave up 0 bases and V 0 bases, and 9 bases lay outside the gene matches. Germline V gives CDR1 SGHRS, CDR2 YFSETQ. The CDR3 sequence is 17 residues long. The CDR3: CASSLGERRESSYEQYF. The CDR3 DNA sequence: TGCGCCAGCAGCTTGGGGGAGAGGCGGGAGTCCTCCTACGAGCAGTACTTC. Combining the CDR3 with reference TRBV5-1 and TRBJ2-7 gives the whole variable domain KAGVTQTPRYLIKTRGQQVTLSCSPISGHRSVSWYQQTPGQGLQFLFEYFSETQRNKGNFPGRFSGRQFSNSRSEMNVSTLELGDSALYLCASSLGERRESSYEQYFGPGTRLTVT.

V usage is TRBV7-2 and J usage is TRBJ2-2; 9 nucleotides match TRBD1. The CDR3 extends over 17 amino acids. The ends lost 1 base at V and 7 bases at J; junction bases unmatched: 10. The germline V gene has CDR1 SGHTA and CDR2 FQGNSA. The CDR3 is CASSLGNTGGRLGELFF. Here the CDR3 DNA reads TGTGCCAGCAGCTTAGGCAATACAGGGGGCAGGCTCGGGGAGCTGTTTTTT.

Points on this clonotype: Relative to the germline gene, one junction end is altered; a read error may explain this. The chain uses TRBV6-1 and TRBJ1-5; D gene uncertain. Germline lookup yields CDR1 MNHNS and CDR2 SASEGT. This CDR3 has 15 residues. This CDR3 reads CASSEAALNAETQHF. The CDR3 DNA reads TGTGCCAGCAGCGAAGCCGCCCTGAACGCGGAAACCCAGCATTTT.

The chain carries TRBV27 and TRBJ1-6; 7 nucleotides line up with TRBD1. V shed 5 bases, J shed 0 bases, and the junction held 7 bases outside the gene matches. This CDR3 is built from 17 residues. Germline V lookup: CDR1 MNHEY, CDR2 SMNVEV (reference sequence). As DNA, the CDR3 is TGTGCCAGCAGTGTCTCGACAGGGCGCTCCTATAATTCACCCCTCCACTTT. This sequence encodes CASSVSTGRSYNSPLHF.